Presented here are 6 T cell receptor beta chains from one specimen sequenced in a study of T cells after yellow fever vaccination. TCRdb analysed the 5' RACE reads with MiXCR anew, one entry per CDR3 protein. The sample lists some 670,000 distinct CDR3 sequences, about 12% occurring once. Sequenced material: PBMCs, taken on the day of the yellow fever booster vaccination. These TCRs come from a man under 40 who received the YFV17D yellow fever vaccine.

The chain uses TRBV4-3 and TRBJ2-5; 8 positions agree with TRBD2. The CDR3 runs to 17 residues. Trimming cost V 3 bases and J 1 base; bases outside gene matches: 10. The germline gives CDR1 LGHNA, CDR2 YSLEER. The CDR3 region has the DNA TGCGCCAGCAGCCAGTCCGGGGGGGGGTATGGCCAAGAGACCCAGTACTTC. Translation gives CASSQSGGGYGQETQYF.

The chain carries TRBV7-2 and TRBJ2-3; 8 bases match TRBD2. CDR3 length equals 17 residues. Germline V gene sequence: CDR1 SGHTA, CDR2 FQGNSA. V dropped 1 base and J dropped 4; count of bases not matched to a gene: 10. Written as DNA, the CDR3 is TGTGCCAGCAGCTTAGTAGGGACTAGGGGGTCCTCAGATACGCAGTATTTT. It encodes CASSLVGTRGSSDTQYF.

This clonotype was observed a handful of times. This chain links TRBV5-4 with TRBJ2-7; D unresolved. Germline CDR1 SGHNT, CDR2 YYREEE (reference sequence). V gave up 4 bases and J gave up 9 bases, with 14 bases separating them. The CDR3 length is 12 residues. CDR3 in amino acids: CASSAIVGGQYF. As DNA, the CDR3 is TGTGCCAGCAGCGCAATCGTGGGTGGGCAGTACTTC.

CDR3 in DNA: TGTGCCAGCAGCCGACTCCGCGGGGGAGTGAACACTGAAGCTTTCTTT. It specifies CASSRLRGGVNTEAFF. This rearrangement joins TRBV6-1 to TRBJ1-1; D is perhaps TRBD1 (5 bases). This CDR3 is 16 amino acids long. CDR1 and CDR2 from the germline V gene are MNHNS and SASEGT. Trimming took 6 bases from V and 0 from J, leaving 17 bases between them.

V is TRBV20-1 and J is TRBJ1-6; possibly TRBD1 for D (5 bases). Trimming took 3 bases from V and 5 from J, leaving 8 bases between them. The CDR3 consists of 13 residues. CDR1 DFQATT and CDR2 SNEGSKA come from the germline V gene (reference sequence). In DNA form, the CDR3 reads TGCAGTGCTAGGCGAGGGGATAATTCACCCCTCCACTTT. Its protein product is CSARRGDNSPLHF.

The rearrangement uses TRBV20-1 and TRBJ1-1, with a possible D match to TRBD1 (5 bases). The CDR3 extends over 12 amino acids. The germline V gene encodes CDR1 DFQATT and CDR2 SNEGSKA (reference sequence). CDR3 coding DNA: TGCAAGGTCCCCGGTGGGGGAACTGAAGCTTTCTTT. The encoded protein is CKVPGGGTEAFF.